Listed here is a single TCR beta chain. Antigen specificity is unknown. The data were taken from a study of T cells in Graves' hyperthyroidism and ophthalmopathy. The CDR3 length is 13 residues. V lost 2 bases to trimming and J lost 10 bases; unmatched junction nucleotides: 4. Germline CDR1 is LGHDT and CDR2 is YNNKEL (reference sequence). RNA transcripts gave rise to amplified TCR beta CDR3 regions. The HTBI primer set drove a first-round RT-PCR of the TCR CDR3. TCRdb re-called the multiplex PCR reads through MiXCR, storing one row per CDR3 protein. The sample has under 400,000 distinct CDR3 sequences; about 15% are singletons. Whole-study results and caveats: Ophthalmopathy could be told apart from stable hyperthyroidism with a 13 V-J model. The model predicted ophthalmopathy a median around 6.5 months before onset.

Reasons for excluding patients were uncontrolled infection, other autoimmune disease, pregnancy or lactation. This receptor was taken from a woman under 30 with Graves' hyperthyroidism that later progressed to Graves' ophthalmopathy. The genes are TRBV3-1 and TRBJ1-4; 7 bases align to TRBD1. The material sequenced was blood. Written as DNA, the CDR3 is TGTGCCAGCAGCCAACTCCAGGGGGGAAAACTGTTTTTT. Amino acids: CASSQLQGGKLFF.